This T cell receptor (beta chain) was sequenced in a study of cytomegalovirus exposure and HLA in healthy donors (dated by TCRdb to the late 2010s). About the study as a whole: A later analysis indicated that the 90 to 150 validation repertoires were generated on the platform also employed for the approximately 700 repertoires of the first cohort. Along with the roughly 610-subject first cohort, a separate validation cohort of more than 90 different subjects was used. High-throughput TCR immunosequencing, statistical association of individual TCRs with disease status, and machine learning were combined to predict cytomegalovirus infection status. The study was designed to test whether signatures of past pathogen exposure could be identified by cataloging public T cell receptors. The study at large found these results: A few of the identified cytomegalovirus-associated TCR beta chains were confirmed in vitro to be specific for cytomegalovirus antigens. The authors suggested that the approach could potentially be generalized to other disease states and immunological phenotypes. While some public TCRs were present in many individuals, most TCR sequences turned up only very rarely across donors. A later analysis had no HLA typing for the validation cohort, so co-occurrence there was scored across all 110 or so repertoires. Subsequent analysis determined that TCRs grouped into clusters in the first cohort also showed a tendency toward co-occurrence across the approximately 120 validation repertoires, and 94% of cluster scores exceeded 0. The classifier was reported to diagnose cytomegalovirus status with high specificity and sensitivity in both the original cohort and the validation cohort. The study gave a list of some 150 TCR beta chains associated with cytomegalovirus.

CDR1 and CDR2 (MNHEY, SMNVEV) derive from the germline V gene (reference sequence). Trimming leaves V shorter by 7 bases and J shorter by 6 bases, with the junction holding 9 bases beyond the gene matches. The CDR3 numbers 15 residues from cysteine through phenylalanine. Here the CDR3 DNA is all that survives: 45 bases in frame from base 1. Separate from the approximately 670-subject first cohort, the validation cohort of 120 subjects was the group to which the donors belonged. About this clone itself: Its antigen is still unknown. Base qualities are not recorded, but no much larger clone differs from it by a single base.

The receptor library was made with the immunoSEQ multiplex PCR assay. In the source study's methods: A statistical classification framework was built to diagnose cytomegalovirus status from the catalog of TCR beta chain sequences. In its TCRdb copy, this immuneACCESS table keeps in-frame sequences only and misses some clones. Where compared with another copy, unresolved V genes explain less than half of these, and the others have no known cause. D and trimming were read from the DNA, whereas the V and J calls and clone size are those reported in that table. The sample table contains fewer than 250,000 clones; only one count was recorded for about nine tenths of them. Together, the top ten hold roughly 2% of the sample.

Sequences were obtained from PBMCs. This sequence originates from a woman aged 18-30 years in good health and CMV-seropositive. Recombination joined TRBV27 with TRBJ2-1, and 10 junctional nucleotides match TRBD2. The DNA sequence is TGTGCCAGCAATCTTAGGTCTAGCGGGAGCAATGAGCAGTTCTTC. This gives the protein CASNLRSSGSNEQFF.